Below, 14 T cell receptor beta chains from the same sample are listed, as sequenced in a study of cytomegalovirus exposure and HLA in healthy donors. With 60 Vbeta and 13 Jbeta primers, the PCR was carried out. The data were produced by immunoSEQ multiplex PCR, yet TCRdb's version contains in-frame clones alone and is incomplete. The sample carries 150,000 to 200,000 clones, roughly 80% recorded once. Sequenced material: PBMCs. The receptor set was obtained from a male donor in good health and CMV-seropositive.

The CDR3 DNA sequence: TGTGCCAGCAGCGTTGCTAGCGGGCCTTCCTACGAGCAGTACTTC. Protein: CASSVASGPSYEQYF. The rearrangement joins TRBV9 to TRBJ2-7; 8 nucleotides line up with TRBD2. Germline loops: CDR1 SGDLS, CDR2 YYNGEE. The junction had 5 bases not matched to a gene; V was cut back by 2 bases and J by 1 base. The CDR3 loop spans 15 amino acids.

The rearrangement links TRBV7-2 to TRBJ2-5; tentatively, D is TRBD2 (7 bases). V was trimmed by 1 base and J by 4 bases, leaving 16 bases between them. There are 16 residues in the CDR3. CDR1 is SGHTA, CDR2 FQGNSA, per germline. The DNA for the CDR3 is TGTGCCAGCAGCTTAGTAAGGAGGGGGGGAGTAGAGACCCAGTACTTC. Its translation is CASSLVRRGGVETQYF. The full variable domain, with the rest looked up from reference TRBV7-2 and TRBJ2-5, is GAGVSQSPSNKVTEKGKDVELRCDPISGHTALYWYRQSLGQGLEFLIYFQGNSAPDKSGLPSDRFSAERTGGSVSTLTIQRTQQEDSAVYLCASSLVRRGGVETQYFGPGTRLLVL.

The gene calls are TRBV27 and TRBJ2-5; the D gene is possibly TRBD1 (6 bases). The germline V and J ends were trimmed by 5 bases and 4 bases, with 14 bases remaining between them. Germline CDR1 and CDR2: MNHEY and SMNVEV (reference sequence). The CDR3 is 14 amino acids. The CDR3, as DNA: TGTGCCAGCAGTCTCGTACAGGGCCGAGAGACCCAGTACTTC. This translates into CASSLVQGRETQYF.

This chain connects TRBV4-1 to TRBJ1-6; D gene ambiguous. The V end lost 0 bases, the J end lost 3 bases, and 9 bases lay between the germline ends. The CDR3 consists of 16 residues. Germline V gene lookup returns CDR1 MGHRA and CDR2 YSYEKL. The DNA of the CDR3 is TGCGCCAGCAGCCAAGAAGTAACAGACTATAATTCACCCCTCCACTTT. It is translated as CASSQEVTDYNSPLHF.

The chain has TRBV9 and TRBJ2-4, with TRBD2 matching 13 bases. Germline CDR1 reads SGDLS; CDR2 reads YYNGEE. V lost 0 bases, J lost 5 bases, and 2 bases stayed unmatched. The CDR3 consists of 16 residues. This chain's CDR3 is CASSVETSGRENIQYF. The CDR3 DNA reads TGTGCCAGCAGCGTAGAAACTAGCGGGAGGGAAAACATTCAGTACTTC.

This chain connects TRBV21-1 to TRBJ2-3; the D call TRBD2 from the table was never checked on the DNA. TRBV21-1 is tagged as a pseudogene. This CDR3 is 14 amino acids long. The CDR3 sequence: CASSKSRDSIPQYF. CDR3 in DNA: TGTGCCAGCAGCAAAAGCCGGGATAGTATTCCGCAGTATTTT.

The V call is TRBV27, the J call TRBJ2-1; 11 nucleotides line up with TRBD2. The CDR3 totals 13 residues. From germline, CDR1 is MNHEY and CDR2 SMNVEV (reference sequence). The junction had 0 bases not matched to a gene; V was cut back by 4 bases and J by 7 bases. As DNA, the CDR3 is TGTGCCAGCAGTTCTAGCGGGAGGAATGAGCAGTTCTTC. Translating gives CASSSSGRNEQFF.

In its sample, this clone was seen a few times. The rearrangement uses TRBV5-1 and TRBJ1-1, with D possibly being TRBD1 (6 bases). Trimming pared 9 bases from V and 1 base from J, leaving 13 bases between. CDR1 is SGHRS, CDR2 YFSETQ, per germline. CDR3 length: 13 amino acids. The CDR3 sequence is CATKGHPNTEAFF. The CDR3 region has the DNA TGCGCCACCAAGGGACACCCGAACACTGAAGCTTTCTTT.

The chain is built from TRBV10-3 and TRBJ2-7, with D maybe TRBD1 (6 bases). Trimming stripped 3 bases from V and 0 bases from J, with 9 bases between. This CDR3 comprises 14 residues. Germline V gene lookup returns CDR1 ENHRY and CDR2 SYGVKD. The CDR3 DNA is TGTGCCATCAGTGACTGGGACACCTCCTACGAGCAGTACTTC. Translated, it gives CAISDWDTSYEQYF.

The chain joins TRBV25-1 to TRBJ2-5; 9 bases map to TRBD2. J was trimmed by 3 bases and V by 6 bases; bases with no gene match: 2. The CDR3 length is 13 residues. Germline-derived CDR1 and CDR2 are MGHDK and SYGVNS. The CDR3 nucleotides are TGTGCCAGCAGGCTAGCGGGGAAAGAGACCCAGTACTTC. As protein: CASRLAGKETQYF.

This clone was detected only once. J is TRBJ2-7 and V is TRBV5-1, with TRBD2 matching 8 bases. The length of the CDR3 is 17 residues. Germline V gene sequence: CDR1 SGHRS, CDR2 YFSETQ. Unmatched junction bases numbered 8, after V lost 0 bases and J lost 0 bases. The CDR3 nucleotides read TGCGCCAGCAGCTTGGCGTCTAGCGGGTTGAGCTCCTACGAGCAGTACTTC. It translates to CASSLASSGLSSYEQYF.

This clone appeared a few times. Additional DNA sequences in this sample encode the identical CDR3. V and J are TRBV7-6 and TRBJ2-5; TRBD2 matches at 9 bases. V lost 0 bases to trimming and J lost 5 bases; unmatched junction nucleotides: 7. The CDR3 extends over 16 amino acids. The germline V gene encodes CDR1 SGHVS and CDR2 FNYEAQ. For the CDR3, the DNA is TGTGCCAGCAGCTTAGCTCCCGCGGGAGGGCGTGAGACCCAGTACTTC. Translated: CASSLAPAGGRETQYF. The full variable domain, rest sourced from reference TRBV7-6 and TRBJ2-5, is GAGVSQSPRYKVTKRGQDVALRCDPISGHVSLYWYRQALGQGPEFLTYFNYEAQQDKSGLPNDRFSAERPEGSISTLTIQRTEQRDSAMYRCASSLAPAGGRETQYFGPGTRLLVL.

The chain combines TRBV27 with TRBJ2-1; 9 bases agree with TRBD2. This CDR3 region has 15 residues. CDR1 is MNHEY and CDR2 is SMNVEV in the germline V gene (reference sequence). V was pared by 4 bases and J by 6 bases, with 7 bases of the junction left unmatched. The CDR3 nucleotides read TGTGCCAGCAGTTCCCACACGACTAGCGGCAATGAGCAGTTCTTC. This gives the protein CASSSHTTSGNEQFF.

This clone was seen only once. This chain connects TRBV28 to TRBJ2-3, with D possibly matching TRBD2 (5 bases). The V end was cut by 6 bases, the J end by 2 bases, with 9 bases between. The CDR3 has 13 amino acids. CDR1 and CDR2 from the germline V gene are MDHEN and SYDVKM. This CDR3 reads CASRRGPTDTQYF. The CDR3 DNA is TGTGCCAGCAGAAGAGGGCCCACAGATACGCAGTATTTT. Based on the CDR3 plus reference TRBV28 and TRBJ2-3, the full variable domain is DVKVTQSSRYLVKRTGEKVFLECVQDMDHENMFWYRQDPGLGLRLIYFSYDVKMKEKGDIPEGYSVSREKKERFSLILESASTNQTSMYLCASRRGPTDTQYFGPGTRLTVL.